Listed below are T cell receptor beta chains from one sample, sequenced in a study of blood T cell repertoires in COVID-19. TCRdb's table, derived via immunoSEQ multiplex PCR, lists solely in-frame clones and lacks some. The data show around 250,000 clones, 80% to 90% seen once. Sequenced sample: PBMCs or T cells enriched from blood (not recorded which). The source is a man aged 30 to 45 with acute COVID-19. Each CDR3 is given with its conserved first and last residue. The order of the fields is V gene, J gene, D gene, clone size, CDR3 protein, CDR3 DNA. A D gene is named only where the DNA matches it firmly. Clone size is given for some rows only: seen once, a few or many times, or a class if the clone is expanded.

V gene: TRBV21-1
J gene: TRBJ1-2
D gene: NA
clone size: NA
CDR3 protein: CASSRRGARRNYGYTF
CDR3 DNA: TGTGCCAGCAGCAGGCGGGGAGCCAGGCGGAACTATGGCTACACCTTC

V gene: TRBV9
J gene: TRBJ1-5
D gene: TRBD1
clone size: NA
CDR3 protein: CASSTGTGMGQPQHF
CDR3 DNA: TGTGCCAGCAGCACCGGGACAGGGATGGGTCAGCCCCAGCATTTT

V gene: TRBV28
J gene: TRBJ1-2
D gene: NA
clone size: NA
CDR3 protein: CASSLGLGGANYGYTF
CDR3 DNA: TGTGCCAGCAGTTTAGGGTTGGGGGGAGCTAACTATGGCTACACCTTC

V gene: TRBV19
J gene: TRBJ1-3
D gene: NA
clone size: once
CDR3 protein: CASRLASGAGNTIYF
CDR3 DNA: TGTGCCAGTCGTCTCGCTTCGGGGGCTGGAAACACCATATATTTT

V gene: TRBV5-4
J gene: TRBJ2-1
D gene: TRBD1
clone size: NA
CDR3 protein: CASSRQGQGMGEQFF
CDR3 DNA: TGTGCCAGCAGCCGCCAGGGACAGGGGATGGGTGAGCAGTTCTTC

V gene: TRBV4-1
J gene: TRBJ1-1
D gene: NA
clone size: NA
CDR3 protein: CASSGRTENTEAFF
CDR3 DNA: TGCGCCAGCAGCGGAAGGACAGAGAACACTGAAGCTTTCTTT

V gene: TRBV12-3/TRBV12-4
J gene: TRBJ1-4
D gene: NA
clone size: NA
CDR3 protein: CASTDRGGEKLFF
CDR3 DNA: TGTGCCAGCACCGATAGGGGGGGTGAAAAACTGTTTTTT

V gene: TRBV5-1
J gene: TRBJ1-2
D gene: NA
clone size: NA
CDR3 protein: CASSSSGLYGYTF
CDR3 DNA: TGCGCCAGCAGCTCGTCAGGCCTTTATGGCTACACCTTC

V gene: TRBV5-5
J gene: TRBJ1-2
D gene: NA
clone size: NA
CDR3 protein: CATYLDGGNGYTF
CDR3 DNA: TGTGCCACATACCTGGACGGCGGGAATGGCTACACCTTC

V gene: TRBV2
J gene: TRBJ1-1
D gene: NA
clone size: NA
CDR3 protein: CASSEHRAIPWEAFF
CDR3 DNA: TGTGCCAGCAGTGAACACAGGGCAATACCTTGGGAAGCTTTCTTT

V gene: TRBV29-1
J gene: TRBJ1-6
D gene: TRBD1
clone size: NA
CDR3 protein: CSVQGDPGQGLHF
CDR3 DNA: TGCAGCGTGCAAGGCGACCCGGGACAGGGGCTCCACTTT

V gene: TRBV11-1
J gene: TRBJ2-5
D gene: NA
clone size: NA
CDR3 protein: CASSLRGSRFQYF
CDR3 DNA: TGTGCCAGCAGCTTAAGGGGGTCTCGCTTCCAGTACTTC

V gene: TRBV5-4
J gene: TRBJ1-4
D gene: NA
clone size: NA
CDR3 protein: CASSRTDNEKLFF
CDR3 DNA: TGTGCCAGCAGCCGTACAGATAATGAAAAACTGTTTTTT

V gene: TRBV2
J gene: TRBJ2-1
D gene: TRBD1
clone size: NA
CDR3 protein: CASSTRTGEWGEQFF
CDR3 DNA: TGTGCCAGCAGTACCCGGACAGGGGAGTGGGGTGAGCAGTTCTTC

V gene: TRBV5-1
J gene: TRBJ2-1
D gene: TRBD1
clone size: NA
CDR3 protein: CASRDREYNEQFF
CDR3 DNA: TGCGCCAGCCGGGACAGGGAGTACAATGAGCAGTTCTTC

V gene: TRBV11-2
J gene: TRBJ1-3
D gene: TRBD1
clone size: NA
CDR3 protein: CASTPRAGQLTSSGNTIYF
CDR3 DNA: TGTGCCAGCACACCTCGGGCGGGACAGCTTACCAGCTCTGGAAACACCATATATTTT

V gene: TRBV3-1/TRBV3-2
J gene: TRBJ1-1
D gene: TRBD1
clone size: NA
CDR3 protein: CASSKQGGGTEAFF
CDR3 DNA: TGTGCCAGCAGCAAACAGGGGGGCGGCACTGAAGCTTTCTTT

V gene: TRBV5-6
J gene: TRBJ2-1
D gene: TRBD2
clone size: NA
CDR3 protein: CASSASGVFYNEQFF
CDR3 DNA: TGTGCCAGCAGCGCTAGCGGGGTATTCTACAATGAGCAGTTCTTC

V gene: TRBV6-2/TRBV6-3
J gene: TRBJ2-1
D gene: NA
clone size: NA
CDR3 protein: CASSYVLSEQFF
CDR3 DNA: TGTGCCAGCAGTTACGTACTATCGGAGCAGTTCTTC

V gene: TRBV6-5
J gene: TRBJ1-2
D gene: TRBD1
clone size: few
CDR3 protein: CASSWGRGKANYGYTF
CDR3 DNA: TGTGCCAGCAGTTGGGGCAGGGGGAAAGCTAACTATGGCTACACCTTC

V gene: TRBV30
J gene: TRBJ2-2
D gene: NA
clone size: NA
CDR3 protein: CAWSKQTANTGELFF
CDR3 DNA: TGTGCCTGGAGTAAACAGACAGCTAACACCGGGGAGCTGTTTTTT

V gene: TRBV7-9
J gene: TRBJ1-2
D gene: TRBD1
clone size: once
CDR3 protein: CASSIDRGANYGYTF
CDR3 DNA: TGTGCCAGCAGCATAGACAGGGGAGCTAACTATGGCTACACCTTC

V gene: TRBV11-2
J gene: TRBJ1-1
D gene: NA
clone size: NA
CDR3 protein: CASSSGWGLGTEAFF
CDR3 DNA: TGTGCCAGCAGCTCAGGGTGGGGGCTTGGCACTGAAGCTTTCTTT

V gene: TRBV5-1
J gene: TRBJ1-2
D gene: NA
clone size: few
CDR3 protein: CASSLADFYGYTF
CDR3 DNA: TGCGCCAGCAGCTTGGCCGACTTCTATGGCTACACCTTC

V gene: TRBV5-4
J gene: TRBJ1-4
D gene: NA
clone size: NA
CDR3 protein: CASSFGAPTANEKLFF
CDR3 DNA: TGTGCCAGCAGCTTTGGGGCACCGACAGCTAATGAAAAACTGTTTTTT

V gene: TRBV9
J gene: TRBJ1-1
D gene: TRBD1
clone size: NA
CDR3 protein: CASSVDGTGLAEAFF
CDR3 DNA: TGTGCCAGCAGCGTAGACGGGACAGGGCTCGCTGAAGCTTTCTTT

V gene: TRBV7-9
J gene: TRBJ2-6
D gene: NA
clone size: NA
CDR3 protein: CASSPMWATGSGANVLTF
CDR3 DNA: TGTGCCAGCAGCCCGATGTGGGCTACAGGCTCTGGGGCCAACGTCCTGACTTTC

V gene: TRBV5-1
J gene: TRBJ1-1
D gene: NA
clone size: few
CDR3 protein: CASSLVSRGNTEAFF
CDR3 DNA: TGCGCCAGCAGCCTCGTCTCTCGCGGGAACACTGAAGCTTTCTTT

V gene: TRBV7-2
J gene: TRBJ1-1
D gene: TRBD1
clone size: NA
CDR3 protein: CASSFKQGWRTEAFF
CDR3 DNA: TGTGCCAGCAGCTTCAAACAGGGGTGGCGGACTGAAGCTTTCTTT

V gene: TRBV7-9
J gene: TRBJ2-3
D gene: TRBD1
clone size: few
CDR3 protein: CASTEGQSTDTQYF
CDR3 DNA: TGTGCCAGCACCGAGGGACAGAGCACAGATACGCAGTATTTT

V gene: TRBV19
J gene: TRBJ1-5
D gene: NA
clone size: few
CDR3 protein: CATLPRAGANQPQHF
CDR3 DNA: TGTGCCACATTACCTAGGGCAGGGGCTAATCAGCCCCAGCATTTT

V gene: TRBV19
J gene: TRBJ1-5
D gene: NA
clone size: NA
CDR3 protein: CASSRAPSISFNQPQHF
CDR3 DNA: TGTGCCAGTAGTAGGGCCCCCTCCATCTCGTTCAATCAGCCCCAGCATTTT

V gene: TRBV28
J gene: TRBJ1-2
D gene: TRBD1
clone size: few
CDR3 protein: CASSPIGQAKGYTF
CDR3 DNA: TGTGCCAGCAGTCCCATCGGACAGGCTAAGGGCTACACCTTC

V gene: TRBV5-4
J gene: TRBJ1-4
D gene: TRBD1
clone size: NA
CDR3 protein: CASSDPDRGLIGEKLFF
CDR3 DNA: TGTGCCAGCAGCGACCCGGACAGGGGGTTGATAGGCGAAAAACTGTTTTTT